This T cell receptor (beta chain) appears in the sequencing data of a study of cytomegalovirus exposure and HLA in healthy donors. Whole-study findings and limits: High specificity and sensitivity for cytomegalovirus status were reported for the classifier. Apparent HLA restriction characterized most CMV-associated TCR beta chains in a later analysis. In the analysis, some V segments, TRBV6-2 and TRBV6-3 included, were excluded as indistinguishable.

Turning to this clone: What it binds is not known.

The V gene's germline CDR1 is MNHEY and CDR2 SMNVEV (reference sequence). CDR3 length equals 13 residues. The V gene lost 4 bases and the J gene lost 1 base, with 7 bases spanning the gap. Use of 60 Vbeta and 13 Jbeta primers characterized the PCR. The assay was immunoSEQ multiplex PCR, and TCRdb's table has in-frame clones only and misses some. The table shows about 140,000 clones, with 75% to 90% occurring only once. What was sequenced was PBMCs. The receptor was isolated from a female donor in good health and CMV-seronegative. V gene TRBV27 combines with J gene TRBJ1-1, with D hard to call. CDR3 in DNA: TGTGCCAGCAGTTACGCGGAGAACACTGAAGCTTTCTTT. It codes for CASSYAENTEAFF.